This TCR beta chain was captured by sequencing in a study of T cell repertoires in cytomegalovirus infection. Study-level background: Both CMV infection and a matching HLA type were indicated by public TCR beta signatures. Broader study findings: What dominated the ex vivo response were HLA-C-restricted CMV-specific TCR beta clonotypes.

The CDR3 loop spans 19 amino acids. V shed 0 bases and J 8 bases; nucleotides not matched to a gene: 16. Germline-derived CDR1 and CDR2 are ENHRY and SYGVKD. TCRdb reanalysed the reads using MiXCR and keeps one entry per CDR3 protein. In the table there are fewer than 650,000 distinct CDR3 sequences, around 40% of which are singletons. On this clonotype itself: No antigen is known for it.

The specimen comprised cultured PBMCs, sampled from culture after CMV antigen stimulation. The TCR was taken from a human donor in good health (CMV status not recorded). Some clones in this sample may be carry-over from other donors' samples. The chain recombines TRBV10-3 with TRBJ2-3; 11 bases are shared with TRBD2. The CDR3 loop reads CAISESTVLTSGSLGTQYF. The CDR3 DNA follows: TGTGCCATCAGTGAGTCGACAGTCCTAACTAGCGGGAGTCTTGGTACGCAGTATTTT.